What follows is one T cell receptor (beta chain) and its context. Its antigen remains undetermined. It has no much larger one-base neighbor in the sample; base qualities were not kept. The data originate from a study of blood T cell repertoires in COVID-19 (dated by TCRdb to the early 2020s). Background for the entire study: Collaborator samples came from the United States, Italy and Spain and covered acute and convalescent phases of COVID-19. The material from the prospective study consisted of cDNA or gDNA derived from T cells, B-cell-depleted T cells, or PBMCs. Subjects who had been exposed to COVID-19, were actively infected with it, or had recovered from it provided the deeply sampled blood TCRbeta repertoires that made up the dataset. A freely available public database, intended as a resource for researchers studying the immune response to SARS-CoV-2, is where the repertoires were released. Samples were obtained from the ongoing ImmuneRACE study (first 160 participants) and from 1,254 subjects provided by 6 global collaborators. A de-identified subject ID, COVID-19 status, age in years and sex were almost always included in the sample metadata. HLA class I and class II types, where available, came from metadata supplied by the sample provider rather than from assay-based typing.

Whole blood was collected in K2EDTA tubes by collaborating institutions according to the institutions' own protocols. For TCRbeta analysis, collaborators shipped samples as frozen whole blood, isolated PBMCs, or DNA extracted from either of those sample types. CDR1 MNHEY and CDR2 SMNVEV were looked up in the germline V gene (reference sequence). V is reduced by 4 bases and J by 8 bases, leaving a spacing of 14 bases between them. CDR3 length: 13 amino acids, cysteine to phenylalanine. The CDR3 DNA has 39 bases and is translated from base 1. On the study overall, not on this receptor specifically: The amount of clinical and demographic metadata varied by source and participant and was provided uncurated.

The immunoSEQ Assay, a bias-controlled multiplex PCR, was used to amplify TCRbeta CDR3 regions from genomic DNA. The study's processing was this. The number of nucleated cells in each sample was estimated by amplification of reference gene primers within the assay. To quantify the absolute abundance of each unique TCRbeta CDR3 rearrangement, sequence reads were collapsed and filtered. For each sample, productive Simpson clonality was calculated as the square root of Simpson's diversity index across productive rearrangements. As stored in TCRdb, this immuneACCESS dataset retains in-frame rearrangements with V and J assigned. A fraction of the clones does not appear; measured against another copy, unresolved V genes explain less than half of the discrepancy, and the remainder lacks a known reason. That table furnishes V, J and clone size, whereas the DNA furnished D and trimming. This sample is represented by about 200,000 clones; roughly 84% of them were singletons. 27% of the sample is held by the ten biggest clonotypes.

This clonotype originated in a man in his forties with acute or convalescent COVID-19. Material: peripheral blood. The rearranged chain carries TRBV27 and TRBJ1-2; the D segment could be TRBD1, given 5 matching bases. The encoded CDR3 is CASSSTRARGYTF. The nucleotide sequence is TGTGCCAGCAGTTCCACCAGGGCGCGCGGCTACACCTTC.